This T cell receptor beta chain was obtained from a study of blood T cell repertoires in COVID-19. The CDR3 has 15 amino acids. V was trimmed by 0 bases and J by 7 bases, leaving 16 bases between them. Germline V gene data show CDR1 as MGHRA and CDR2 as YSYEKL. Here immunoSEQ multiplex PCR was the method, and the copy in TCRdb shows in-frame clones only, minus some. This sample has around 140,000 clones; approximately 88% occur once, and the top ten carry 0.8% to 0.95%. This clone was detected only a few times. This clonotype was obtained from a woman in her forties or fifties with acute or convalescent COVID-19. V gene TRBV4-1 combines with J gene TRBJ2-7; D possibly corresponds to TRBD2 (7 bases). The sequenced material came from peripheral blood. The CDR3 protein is CASSQENPGRGEQYF. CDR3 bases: TGCGCCAGCAGCCAAGAAAACCCAGGGAGGGGGGAGCAGTACTTC.